The 5 T cell receptor beta chains below all came from one sample that was sequenced in a study of CD8 T cells in ankylosing spondylitis. MiXCR was run by TCRdb on the 5' RACE reads, yielding one entry per CDR3 protein. The table lists about 350,000 distinct CDR3 sequences, 20% of them singletons. Specimen: blood, either unsorted or a sorted T cell fraction (not recorded which). These receptors were collected from a male donor with ankylosing spondylitis or in good health (not recorded which).

V and J are TRBV6-4 and TRBJ2-7; no clear D. V shed 5 bases and J shed 6 bases, with 14 bases lying between them. CDR1 and CDR2 (germline): MRHNA, SNTAGT. CDR3 length equals 13 residues. The CDR3 region is CASSPGPEAEQYF. CDR3 DNA: TGTGCCAGCAGTCCGGGCCCCGAGGCCGAGCAGTACTTC.

CDR3 sequence (DNA): TGTGCCAGCGGTGCGGGGACCCAACGATCCGGGGAGCTGTTTTTT. This codes for CASGAGTQRSGELFF. The chain employs TRBV2 and TRBJ2-2, with D possibly matching TRBD2 (6 bases). CDR1 is SNHLY, CDR2 FYNNEI, per germline. V gave up 8 bases and J gave up 6 bases, with 19 bases separating them. CDR3 length: 15 amino acids.

The rearrangement uses TRBV4-1 and TRBJ1-6; D is unclear. Germline V gene sequence: CDR1 MGHRA, CDR2 YSYEKL. Trimming removed 4 bases at V and 9 bases at J, with 16 bases between. This CDR3 has 15 residues. Here the CDR3 reads CASSPSERFSSPLHF. The CDR3 DNA reads TGCGCCAGCAGCCCCTCAGAGCGGTTTTCTTCACCCCTCCACTTT.

The chain combines TRBV20-1 with TRBJ2-1; D is possibly TRBD2 (6 bases). The CDR3 runs 17 residues. Germline lookup yields CDR1 DFQATT and CDR2 SNEGSKA (reference sequence). Trimming pared 0 bases from V and 5 bases from J, leaving 20 bases between. CDR3 in amino acids: CSARDWTGGSFDNEQFF. In DNA, the CDR3 is TGCAGTGCTAGAGACTGGACCGGGGGATCCTTTGACAATGAGCAGTTCTTC.

This clonotype was seen more than once but under ten times. The V call is TRBV9, the J call TRBJ2-7; 10 positions match TRBD2. Trimming removed 6 bases from V and 3 bases from J; junction bases left unmatched: 6. Germline CDR1 reads SGDLS; CDR2 reads YYNGEE. The CDR3 runs to 14 residues. CDR3 sequence reads: CASNLAGASYEQYF. CDR3 in DNA: TGTGCCAGCAACCTAGCGGGGGCGAGCTACGAGCAGTACTTC.